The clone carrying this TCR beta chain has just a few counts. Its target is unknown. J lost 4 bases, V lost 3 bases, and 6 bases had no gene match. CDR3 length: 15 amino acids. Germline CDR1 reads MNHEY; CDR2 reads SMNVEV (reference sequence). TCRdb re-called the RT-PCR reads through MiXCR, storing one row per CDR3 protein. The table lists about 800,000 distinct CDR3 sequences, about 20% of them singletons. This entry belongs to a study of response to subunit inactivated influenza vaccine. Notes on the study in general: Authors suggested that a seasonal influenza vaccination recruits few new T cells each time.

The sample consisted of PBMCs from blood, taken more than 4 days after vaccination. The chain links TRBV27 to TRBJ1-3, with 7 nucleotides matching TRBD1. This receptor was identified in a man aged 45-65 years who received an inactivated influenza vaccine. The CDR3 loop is CASSFQAGGGNTIYF. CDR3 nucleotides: TGTGCCAGCAGTTTTCAAGCAGGGGGAGGAAACACCATATATTTT.